This entry lists 23 T cell receptor beta chains sequenced from one sample in a study of technical replicates of blood from several donors. Sequenced by immunoSEQ multiplex PCR; TCRdb stores in-frame clones only, minus some. The profile shows tens of thousands of clones, around 94% of them singletons. The sequencing sample was made of T cells isolated from PBMCs. Receptor source: a human donor in good health.

This clone came up once. The genes are TRBV5-1 and TRBJ1-2; 8 nucleotides align to TRBD1. The trim removed 7 bases at V and 2 bases at J, leaving 4 bases unmatched. Germline values: CDR1 SGHRS, CDR2 YFSETQ. There are 13 residues in the CDR3. The CDR3 loop reads CASGTGFNYGYTF. Written as DNA, the CDR3 is TGCGCCAGCGGGACAGGATTCAACTATGGCTACACCTTC.

CDR3 sequence: CASSLARTSGRANEQYF. In DNA, the CDR3 is TGTGCCAGCAGCTTAGCTAGAACTAGCGGGAGGGCCAACGAGCAGTACTTC. The chain uses TRBV7-2 and TRBJ2-7, with TRBD2 matching over 13 bases. V lost 0 bases, J lost 5 bases, and 7 bases stayed unmatched. The germline CDR1 and CDR2 sequences are SGHTA and FQGNSA. The CDR3 totals 17 residues.

The count of this clone is one. The genes are TRBV29-1 and TRBJ2-6; 8 bases align to TRBD2. The germline V gene encodes CDR1 SQVTM and CDR2 ANQGSEA. The CDR3 consists of 15 residues. The V and J ends lost 6 bases and 1 base, in that order; junction bases with no gene match: 5. The CDR3 loop reads CSVIAGRSGANVLTF. CDR3 sequence (DNA): TGCAGCGTCATAGCGGGAAGGTCTGGGGCCAACGTCCTGACTTTC. Combining the CDR3 with reference TRBV29-1 and TRBJ2-6 gives the whole variable domain SAVISQKPSRDICQRGTSLTIQCQVDSQVTMMFWYRQQPGQSLTLIATANQGSEATYESGFVIDKFPISRPNLTFSTLTVSNMSPEDSSIYLCSVIAGRSGANVLTFGAGSRLTVL.

The genes are TRBV19 and TRBJ1-2, with 10 bases identical to TRBD1. This CDR3 spans 13 amino acids. Germline trimming cut 3 bases from V and 12 bases from J; bases unmatched to any gene: 7. In germline, CDR1 is LNHDA, CDR2 SQIVND (reference sequence). In nucleotides, the CDR3 is TGTGCCAGTAGTATTTCGGGACAGGGGATGCACACCTTC. Its translation: CASSISGQGMHTF.

This rearrangement joins TRBV30 to TRBJ2-7; TRBD1 is a possible D gene (6 bases). CDR1 is GTSNPN, CDR2 SVGIG, per germline (reference sequence). Trimming left V 0 bases short and J 1 base short, with 16 bases between. This CDR3 region has 16 residues. The CDR3 DNA follows: TGTGCCTGGAGTGTTAAGAACGACAGGCAGTCCTACGAGCAGTACTTC. This sequence encodes CAWSVKNDRQSYEQYF.

The J gene is TRBJ1-4, the V gene TRBV5-1, with D perhaps matching TRBD1 (5 bases). Germline-derived CDR1 and CDR2 are SGHRS and YFSETQ. The CDR3 contains 14 residues. V dropped 4 bases and J dropped 8 bases, with 15 bases sitting between them. The CDR3 sequence: CASSPSGQIEKLFF. CDR3 bases: TGCGCCAGCAGCCCTTCAGGGCAAATCGAAAAACTGTTTTTT.

The chain employs TRBV27 and TRBJ2-6, with 8 bases identical to TRBD1. Trimming cost V 2 bases and J 2 bases; bases outside gene matches: 2. CDR1 is MNHEY and CDR2 is SMNVEV in the germline V gene (reference sequence). The CDR3 runs 16 residues. CDR3 in DNA: TGTGCCAGCAGTTTACGGACAGGGACTGGGGCCAACGTCCTGACTTTC. Its translation: CASSLRTGTGANVLTF.

The chain recombines TRBV11-3 with TRBJ1-1; D may be TRBD1 (5 bases). This CDR3 is built from 14 residues. V lost 0 bases, J lost 5 bases, and 10 bases lay in between. Germline CDR1 SGHNT, CDR2 YENEEA. CDR3 sequence (DNA): TGTGCCAGCAGCTTAGATCCTGGGGGGACTGAAGCTTTCTTT. As protein: CASSLDPGGTEAFF.

This rearrangement joins TRBV7-6 to TRBJ2-3; 9 nucleotides line up with TRBD2. The CDR3 totals 18 residues. The junction had 11 bases not matched to a gene; V was cut back by 0 bases and J by 4 bases. Germline loops: CDR1 SGHVS, CDR2 FNYEAQ. CDR3 protein: CASSLAYPGGRAADTQYF. CDR3 sequence (DNA): TGTGCCAGCAGCTTAGCGTACCCCGGCGGGAGGGCCGCAGATACGCAGTATTTT.

The V call is TRBV28, the J call TRBJ2-5, with D possibly matching TRBD1 (6 bases). The CDR3 extends over 12 amino acids. Germline-derived CDR1 and CDR2 are MDHEN and SYDVKM. The V and J ends lost 6 bases and 4 bases respectively, with 9 bases between them. CDR3 in DNA: TGTGCCAGCAGCTACAGGGTAGAGACCCAGTACTTC. Protein sequence: CASSYRVETQYF.

V and J are TRBV5-1 and TRBJ1-5; unclear D gene. The ends were cut back, 0 bases at V and 7 bases at J, with 11 bases in the middle. The CDR3 is made up of 14 amino acids. Per the germline V gene, CDR1 is SGHRS and CDR2 is YFSETQ. The CDR3 region is CASSLESGMQPQHF. CDR3 DNA sequence: TGCGCCAGCAGCTTGGAGTCGGGTATGCAGCCCCAGCATTTT. Together with reference TRBV5-1 and TRBJ1-5, the CDR3 gives the full variable domain: KAGVTQTPRYLIKTRGQQVTLSCSPISGHRSVSWYQQTPGQGLQFLFEYFSETQRNKGNFPGRFSGRQFSNSRSEMNVSTLELGDSALYLCASSLESGMQPQHFGDGTRLSIL.

The chain employs TRBV7-6 and TRBJ2-7, with 12 nucleotides matching TRBD2. CDR1 and CDR2 (germline): SGHVS, FNYEAQ. The CDR3 contains 15 residues. V shed 3 bases, J shed 5 bases, and the junction held 5 bases outside the gene matches. DNA for the CDR3: TGTGCCAGCAGCTTGAGACTAGCGGGAGTAAACGAGCAGTACTTC. This gives the protein CASSLRLAGVNEQYF.

This chain links TRBV13 with TRBJ2-2, with a possible D match to TRBD1 (6 bases). CDR1 is PRHDT and CDR2 is FYEKMQ in the germline V gene (reference sequence). The CDR3 covers 15 residues. V lost 2 bases and J 7 bases, leaving 14 bases between the germline ends. The CDR3 DNA sequence: TGTGCCAGCAGCTTACAGGGACATTGGGGCGGGGAGCTGTTTTTT. Translated, it gives CASSLQGHWGGELFF.

The J gene is TRBJ1-2, the V gene TRBV6-1; 7 positions agree with TRBD1. The germline gives CDR1 MNHNS, CDR2 SASEGT. The ends lost 0 bases at V and 8 bases at J; junction bases unmatched: 6. The CDR3 runs 14 residues. Here the CDR3 DNA reads TGTGCCAGCAGTGAAGCGAGGGCAGGGGGGGGCTACACCTTC. This gives the protein CASSEARAGGGYTF.

This CDR3 reads CASSSGTGNQPQHF. CDR3 DNA: TGTGCCAGCAGCTCCGGGACAGGGAATCAGCCCCAGCATTTT. The chain joins TRBV4-2 to TRBJ1-5; 9 bases line up with TRBD1. This CDR3 spans 14 amino acids. The germline V gene has CDR1 LGHNA and CDR2 YNFKEQ. V lost 5 bases, J lost 4 bases, and 3 bases stayed unmatched.

V usage is TRBV6-1 and J usage is TRBJ1-2; no definite D call. Germline lookup yields CDR1 MNHNS and CDR2 SASEGT. The CDR3 loop spans 13 amino acids. Deletions cut 3 bases from V and 7 bases from J, with 12 bases between. The CDR3 DNA reads as TGTGCCAGCAGTGAGACGGAGGACCTTGGCTACACCTTC. Its protein product is CASSETEDLGYTF.

Written as DNA, the CDR3 is TGTGCCAGCAGCTCGACTACAGGGGCTTTCTACAATGAGCAGTTCTTC. This codes for CASSSTTGAFYNEQFF. The genes are TRBV5-8 and TRBJ2-1, with 7 bases fitting TRBD1. The CDR3 spans 16 residues. V lost 3 bases, J lost 3 bases, and 9 bases stayed unmatched. Germline CDR1 reads SGHTS; CDR2 reads YDEGEE.

The CDR3 loop is CAISYGLAVVSDTQYF. The CDR3 nucleotides are TGTGCCATCAGTTACGGACTAGCGGTGGTGTCAGATACGCAGTATTTT. The J gene is TRBJ2-3, the V gene TRBV10-3; TRBD2 matches 10 bases. CDR3 length: 16 amino acids. V dropped 5 bases and J dropped 4; count of bases not matched to a gene: 9. The germline CDR1 and CDR2 sequences are ENHRY and SYGVKD.

This clone was seen just once. This chain links TRBV4-2 with TRBJ2-6, with 9 bases fitting TRBD1. V was pared by 7 bases and J by 0 bases, with 10 bases of the junction left unmatched. The CDR3 contains 18 residues. Germline CDR1 LGHNA, CDR2 YNFKEQ. The CDR3 loop is CASIEGDRANSGANVLTF. The CDR3 nucleotides read TGTGCCAGCATCGAAGGGGACAGGGCTAACTCTGGGGCCAACGTCCTGACTTTC.

Here the CDR3 DNA reads TGTGCCAGCAGCCAACAGGGGGTCACTGAAGCTTTCTTT. It translates to CASSQQGVTEAFF. The chain carries TRBV7-3 and TRBJ1-1, with 8 bases matching TRBD1. The CDR3 has 13 residues. Losses at the gene ends were 5 bases for V and 4 bases for J; bases not matched to a gene: 3. CDR1 and CDR2 (germline): SGHTA, FQGTGA.

The chain couples TRBV4-1 to TRBJ2-3; 13 bases line up with TRBD2. Germline CDR1 MGHRA, CDR2 YSYEKL. This CDR3 contains 16 residues. The V and J ends lost 2 bases and 3 bases, in that order; junction bases with no gene match: 2. The CDR3 loop reads CASSQLLAGGTDTQYF. DNA for the CDR3: TGCGCCAGCAGCCAACTACTAGCGGGAGGGACAGATACGCAGTATTTT.

The rearrangement links TRBV7-2 to TRBJ2-5; 9 bases map to TRBD2. This CDR3 spans 15 amino acids. Looked up from germline, CDR1 is SGHTA and CDR2 is FQGNSA. Unmatched junction bases numbered 8, after V lost 5 bases and J lost 4 bases. CDR3 coding DNA: TGTGCCAGCAGCAGCCTTAGCGGGAGAGTAGAGACCCAGTACTTC. Its protein product is CASSSLSGRVETQYF.

The rearrangement joins TRBV4-3 to TRBJ2-1; maybe TRBD1 (5 bases). Deletions cut 1 base from V and 6 bases from J, with 10 bases between. This CDR3 has 14 residues. From germline, CDR1 is LGHNA and CDR2 YSLEER. The CDR3 protein is CASSQGWGGNEQFF. The CDR3 nucleotides are TGCGCCAGCAGCCAAGGGTGGGGCGGCAATGAGCAGTTCTTC.